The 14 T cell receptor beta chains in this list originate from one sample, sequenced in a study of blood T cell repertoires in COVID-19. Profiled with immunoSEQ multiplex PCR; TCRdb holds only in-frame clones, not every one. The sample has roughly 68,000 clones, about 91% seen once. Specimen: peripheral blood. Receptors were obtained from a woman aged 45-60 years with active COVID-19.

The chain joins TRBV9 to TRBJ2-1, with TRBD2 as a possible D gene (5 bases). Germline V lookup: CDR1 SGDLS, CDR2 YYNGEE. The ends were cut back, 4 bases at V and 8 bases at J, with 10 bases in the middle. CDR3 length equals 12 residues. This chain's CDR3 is CASSTASHEQFF. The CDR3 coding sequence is TGTGCCAGCAGCACTGCTAGCCATGAGCAGTTCTTC.

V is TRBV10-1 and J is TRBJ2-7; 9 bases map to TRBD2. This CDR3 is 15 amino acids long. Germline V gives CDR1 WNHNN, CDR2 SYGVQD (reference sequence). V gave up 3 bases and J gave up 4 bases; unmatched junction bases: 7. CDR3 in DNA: TGCGCCAGCAGTGAAATGGCGGGAGGGTTGTACGAGCAGTACTTC. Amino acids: CASSEMAGGLYEQYF.

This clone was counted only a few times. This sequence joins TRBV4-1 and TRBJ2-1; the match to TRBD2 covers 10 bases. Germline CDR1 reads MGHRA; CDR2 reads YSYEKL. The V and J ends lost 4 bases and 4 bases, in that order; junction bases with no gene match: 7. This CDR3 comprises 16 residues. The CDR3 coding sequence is TGCGCCAGCAGCCCCTCTAGCGGGAGAGGGTACAATGAGCAGTTCTTC. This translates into CASSPSSGRGYNEQFF.

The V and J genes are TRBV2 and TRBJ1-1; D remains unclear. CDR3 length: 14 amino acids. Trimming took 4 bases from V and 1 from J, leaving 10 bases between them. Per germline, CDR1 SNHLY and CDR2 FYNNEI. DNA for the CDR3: TGTGCCAGCAGTGCGGTGAGGGCGAACACTGAAGCTTTCTTT. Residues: CASSAVRANTEAFF.

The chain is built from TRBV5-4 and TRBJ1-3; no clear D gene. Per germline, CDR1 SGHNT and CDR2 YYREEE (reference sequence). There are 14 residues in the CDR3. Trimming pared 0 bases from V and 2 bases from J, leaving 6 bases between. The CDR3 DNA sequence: TGTGCCAGCAGCTTGGGAGGGACTGGAAACACCATATATTTT. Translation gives CASSLGGTGNTIYF.

The CDR3 nucleotides are TGTGCCAGCAGTTTACAGGGAAGTTACGAGACCCAGTACTTC. Translated: CASSLQGSYETQYF. The chain employs TRBV27 and TRBJ2-5; tentative D call: TRBD1 (5 bases). Germline assignment: CDR1 MNHEY and CDR2 SMNVEV (reference sequence). CDR3 length: 14 residues. The ends were cut back, 2 bases at V and 5 bases at J, with 12 bases in the middle.

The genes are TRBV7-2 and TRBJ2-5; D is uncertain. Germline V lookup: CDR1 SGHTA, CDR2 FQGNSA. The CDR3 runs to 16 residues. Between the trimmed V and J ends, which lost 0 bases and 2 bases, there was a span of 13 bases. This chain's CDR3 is CASSLATSPGQETQYF. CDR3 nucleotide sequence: TGTGCCAGCAGCTTAGCCACCTCTCCCGGGCAAGAGACCCAGTACTTC.

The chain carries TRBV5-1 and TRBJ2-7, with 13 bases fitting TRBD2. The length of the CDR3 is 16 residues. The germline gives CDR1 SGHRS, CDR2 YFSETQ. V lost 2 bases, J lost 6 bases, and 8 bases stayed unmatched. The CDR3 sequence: CASSFNQLAGGSEQYF. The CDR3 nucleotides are TGCGCCAGCAGCTTCAACCAACTAGCGGGAGGGAGCGAGCAGTACTTC. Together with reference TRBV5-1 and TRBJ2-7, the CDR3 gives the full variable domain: KAGVTQTPRYLIKTRGQQVTLSCSPISGHRSVSWYQQTPGQGLQFLFEYFSETQRNKGNFPGRFSGRQFSNSRSEMNVSTLELGDSALYLCASSFNQLAGGSEQYFGPGTRLTVT.

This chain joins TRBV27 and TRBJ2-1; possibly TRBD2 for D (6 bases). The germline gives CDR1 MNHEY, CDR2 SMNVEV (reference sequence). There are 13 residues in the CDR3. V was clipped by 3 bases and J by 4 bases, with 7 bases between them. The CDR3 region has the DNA TGTGCCAGCAGTTTGCGGGAATACAATGAGCAGTTCTTC. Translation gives CASSLREYNEQFF.

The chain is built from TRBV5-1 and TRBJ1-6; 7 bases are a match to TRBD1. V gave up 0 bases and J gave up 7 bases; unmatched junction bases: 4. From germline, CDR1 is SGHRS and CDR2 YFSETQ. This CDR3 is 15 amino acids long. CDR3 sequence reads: CASSLAWDRNSPLHF. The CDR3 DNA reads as TGCGCCAGCAGCTTGGCCTGGGACAGAAATTCACCCCTCCACTTT.

CDR3 residues: CASSLLAGPYEQYF. Here the CDR3 DNA reads TGTGCCAGCAGCTTATTGGCAGGGCCCTACGAGCAGTACTTC. The gene calls are TRBV7-9 and TRBJ2-7, with a tentative D call TRBD1 (5 bases). From germline, CDR1 is SEHNR and CDR2 FQNEAQ (reference sequence). This CDR3 comprises 14 residues. V was trimmed by 2 bases and J by 2 bases, leaving 10 bases between them. Supplemented by reference TRBV7-9 and TRBJ2-7, the full variable domain reads DTGVSQNPRHKITKRGQNVTFRCDPISEHNRLYWYRQTLGQGPEFLTYFQNEAQLEKSRLLSDRFSAERPKGSFSTLEIQRTEQGDSAMYLCASSLLAGPYEQYFGPGTRLTVT.

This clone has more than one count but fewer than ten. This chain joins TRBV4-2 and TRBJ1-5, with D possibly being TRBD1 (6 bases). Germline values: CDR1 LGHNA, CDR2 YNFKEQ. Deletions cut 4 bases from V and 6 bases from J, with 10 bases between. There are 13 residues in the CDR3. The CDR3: CASSPGGGQPQHF. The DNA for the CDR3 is TGTGCCAGCAGCCCGGGAGGGGGTCAGCCCCAGCATTTT.

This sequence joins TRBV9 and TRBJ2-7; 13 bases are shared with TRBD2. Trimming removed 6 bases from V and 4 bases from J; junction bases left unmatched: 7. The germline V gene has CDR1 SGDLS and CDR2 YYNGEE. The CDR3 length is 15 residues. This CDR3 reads CASTPGTSGKYEQYF. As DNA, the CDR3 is TGTGCCAGCACCCCAGGGACTAGCGGGAAATACGAGCAGTACTTC.

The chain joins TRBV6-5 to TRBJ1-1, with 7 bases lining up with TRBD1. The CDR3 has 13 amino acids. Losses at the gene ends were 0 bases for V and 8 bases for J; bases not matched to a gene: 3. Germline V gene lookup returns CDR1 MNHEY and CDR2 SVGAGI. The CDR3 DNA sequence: TGTGCCAGCAGTTACTCTGACAGGGTCGAAGCTTTCTTT. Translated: CASSYSDRVEAFF.